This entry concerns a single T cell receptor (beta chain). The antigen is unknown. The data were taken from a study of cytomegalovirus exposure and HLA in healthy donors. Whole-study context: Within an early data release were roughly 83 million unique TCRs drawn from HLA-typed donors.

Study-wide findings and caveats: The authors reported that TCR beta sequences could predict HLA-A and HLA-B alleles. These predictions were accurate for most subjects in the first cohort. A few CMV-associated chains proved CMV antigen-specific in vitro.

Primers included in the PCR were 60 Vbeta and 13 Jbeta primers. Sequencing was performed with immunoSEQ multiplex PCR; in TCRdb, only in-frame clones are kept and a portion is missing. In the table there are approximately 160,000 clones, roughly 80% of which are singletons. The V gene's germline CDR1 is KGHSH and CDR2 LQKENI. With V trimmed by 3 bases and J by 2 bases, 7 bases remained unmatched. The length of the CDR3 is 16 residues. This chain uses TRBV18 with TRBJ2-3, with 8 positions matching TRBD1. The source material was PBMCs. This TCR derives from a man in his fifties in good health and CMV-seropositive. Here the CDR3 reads CASSPLGTGYTDTQYF. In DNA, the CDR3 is TGTGCCAGCTCACCTCTAGGGACAGGATACACAGATACGCAGTATTTT.